This TCR beta chain comes out of a study of vaccination and CD4 T cells after COVID-19. Overall study results and limits: It was found that, in convalescent patients, 304 of 307 vaccine-specific clones were spike mono-reactive.

One entry per CDR3 protein, called by TCRdb with MiXCR from the PCR reads. The profile shows 25,000 or so distinct CDR3 sequences, 45% to 60% of them singletons. This clonotype has only a few counts. Its specificity is unknown. Here the sequenced sample was CD4+ T cells from blood, taken before SARS-CoV-2 vaccination. This receptor was identified in a human donor who had recovered from COVID-19.

The CDR3: CSARGQVNYNEQFF. DNA for the CDR3: TGCAGTGCTAGGGGTCAGGTCAACTACAATGAGCAGTTCTTC. The chain joins TRBV20-1 to TRBJ2-1; D gene ambiguous. This CDR3 is built from 14 residues. The V end was cut by 3 bases, the J end by 3 bases, with 12 bases between. Germline assignment: CDR1 DFQATT and CDR2 SNEGSKA (reference sequence).